This entry concerns a single T cell receptor (beta chain). What it binds is unknown. The germline V and J ends were trimmed by 5 bases and 4 bases, with 18 bases remaining between them. Germline V gene sequence: CDR1 SGHAT, CDR2 FQNNGV. The CDR3 is made up of 16 amino acids. Produced via immunoSEQ multiplex PCR; TCRdb's table is partial and in-frame only. The sample has 60,000 to 75,000 clones; around 85% are singletons. The entry originates in a study of neoadjuvant anti-PD-1 for oral cavity cancer. The overall study: Before surgery, most patients got three to four biweekly 3 mg/kg nivolumab doses. Study-level results: Higher pretreatment blood Treg/Th17 ratios correlated with higher pretreatment blood and lower post-treatment tumor TCRbeta clonality. Only three patients per response group were TCR-analyzed; validation needed.

Stage II-IVA oral cavity squamous cell carcinoma was new and untreated by systemic or radiation therapy. The material sequenced was PBMCs, taken before nivolumab (anti-PD-1) treatment. This chain connects TRBV11-2 to TRBJ2-1; D gene unclear. This sequence originates from a person aged 35 to 85 with oral cavity squamous cell carcinoma. CDR3 sequence reads: CASSRQRVSSYNEQFF. The CDR3 region has the DNA TGTGCCAGCAGCAGACAAAGGGTATCTTCATACAATGAGCAGTTCTTC. The whole variable domain, filled in from reference TRBV11-2 and TRBJ2-1, reads EAGVAQSPRYKIIEKRQSVAFWCNPISGHATLYWYQQILGQGPKLLIQFQNNGVVDDSQLPKDRFSAERLKGVDSTLKIQPAKLEDSAVYLCASSRQRVSSYNEQFFGPGTRLTVL.